The 25 T cell receptor beta chains below come from one sample, sequenced in a study of beta chain features in type 1 diabetes. Overall study findings and caveats: Shortening that was moderate but significant affected the TCRB CDR3s of Type 1 diabetes patients in all four CD4+ subsets.

Expressed TCRB transcripts were sequenced, since all the RNA that had been isolated was reverse transcribed. The method was immunoSEQ multiplex PCR; TCRdb's version includes in-frame clones alone and lacks a portion of them. This table has just under 150,000 clones, around an eighth appearing once. Their antigens are not known. The sequencing sample was made of central memory CD4+ T cells from blood. These receptors came from a young man with type 1 diabetes.

This chain links TRBV28 with TRBJ1-1, with D hard to call. V lost 4 bases to trimming and J lost 3 bases, with 9 bases between them. Germline V gene sequence: CDR1 MDHEN, CDR2 SYDVKM. This CDR3 comprises 13 residues. In nucleotides, the CDR3 is TGTGCCAGCAGTTCTGGAAGAGACACTGAAGCTTTCTTT. Translated: CASSSGRDTEAFF.

This chain uses TRBV7-6 with TRBJ1-1, with D perhaps matching TRBD1 (5 bases). The CDR3 has 13 residues. The V gene lost 5 bases and the J gene lost 1 base, with 8 bases spanning the gap. Germline V gives CDR1 SGHVS, CDR2 FNYEAQ. CDR3 nucleotides: TGTGCCAGCAGCCCCGGGGGGAACACTGAAGCTTTCTTT. This sequence encodes CASSPGGNTEAFF.

The CDR3 DNA is TGTGCCAGCAGCTGGACCGGGACAGGGACCTACGAGCAGTACTTC. This sequence encodes CASSWTGTGTYEQYF. V usage is TRBV7-2 and J usage is TRBJ2-7; 9 positions agree with TRBD1. CDR1 is SGHTA and CDR2 is FQGNSA in the germline V gene. V was clipped by 4 bases and J by 2 bases; unmatched bases: 6. This CDR3 is 15 amino acids long.

This clone was detected only a few times. The chain uses TRBV4-2 and TRBJ2-7; D is unclear. The V gene's germline CDR1 is LGHNA and CDR2 YNFKEQ. Trimming cost V 3 bases and J 2 bases, with 14 bases left between them. This CDR3 is built from 15 residues. CDR3: CASSHQQTSTYEQYF. The DNA for the CDR3 is TGTGCCAGCAGCCACCAACAGACGTCTACCTACGAGCAGTACTTC.

This clone has more than one count but fewer than ten. This chain uses TRBV7-2 with TRBJ2-2; D not resolved. V lost 8 bases and J lost 0, with 16 bases in between. The CDR3 totals 16 residues. Germline-derived CDR1 and CDR2 are SGHTA and FQGNSA. The CDR3 here is CASPSAPYPNTGELFF. Here the CDR3 DNA reads TGTGCCAGCCCCTCCGCCCCTTACCCGAACACCGGGGAGCTGTTTTTT.

The rearrangement links TRBV18 to TRBJ1-1; 9 bases line up with TRBD1. The V and J ends lost 5 bases and 6 bases, in that order; junction bases with no gene match: 4. The CDR3 contains 13 residues. Germline V lookup: CDR1 KGHSH, CDR2 LQKENI. DNA of the CDR3: TGTGCCAGCTCAGTACAGGGGGCCCCTGAAGCTTTCTTT. It codes for CASSVQGAPEAFF.

This sequence joins TRBV18 and TRBJ1-1; no reliable D call. V was trimmed by 3 bases and J by 0 bases, leaving 2 bases between them. CDR3 size: 12 residues. The germline gives CDR1 KGHSH, CDR2 LQKENI. CDR3: CASSPLNTEAFF. The CDR3, as DNA: TGTGCCAGCTCACCGCTGAACACTGAAGCTTTCTTT.

There are a few counts of this clone. The chain links TRBV28 to TRBJ1-6; possible D gene TRBD1, 5 bases. CDR3 length: 15 residues. The germline V gene encodes CDR1 MDHEN and CDR2 SYDVKM. V lost 5 bases to trimming and J lost 10 bases, with 18 bases between them. The CDR3 spells CASSPDPGGGSPLHF. CDR3 sequence (DNA): TGTGCCAGCAGTCCCGACCCCGGGGGAGGCTCACCCCTCCACTTT.

A few counts support this clone. Given a far larger clone just one base away, this is likely a sequencing read error. In the same sample, other DNA sequences code for this CDR3. The V call is TRBV30, the J call TRBJ2-1; TRBD2 agrees at 7 bases. J was trimmed by 10 bases and V by 3 bases; bases with no gene match: 3. The CDR3 contains 11 residues. Looked up from germline, CDR1 is GTSNPN and CDR2 is SVGIG (reference sequence). In DNA form, the CDR3 reads TGTGCCTGGAGCGGGGAGGGGGAGCAGTTCTTC. It yields the protein CAWSGEGEQFF.

A few counts support this clone. V usage is TRBV6-5 and J usage is TRBJ1-3; D unclear. Germline values: CDR1 MNHEY, CDR2 SVGAGI. The CDR3 runs to 12 residues. Trimming left V 8 bases short and J 1 base short, with 6 bases between. CDR3 loop: CASRVSGNTIYF. The CDR3 DNA sequence: TGTGCCAGCCGTGTTTCTGGAAACACCATATATTTT.

To note about this clone: Additional DNA sequences in this sample encode the identical CDR3. The V gene is TRBV9, the J gene TRBJ2-3; no firm D call. Trimming took off 0 bases at V and 1 base at J, with 3 bases between the two ends. CDR1 and CDR2 from the germline V gene are SGDLS and YYNGEE. CDR3 length: 13 residues. The CDR3: CASSVVGTDTQYF. In DNA, the CDR3 is TGTGCCAGCAGCGTAGTTGGCACAGATACGCAGTATTTT.

In its sample, this clone was seen a few times. V is TRBV4-1 and J is TRBJ1-6, with 8 positions matching TRBD1. The CDR3 loop spans 16 amino acids. V lost 0 bases to trimming and J lost 10 bases; unmatched junction nucleotides: 8. CDR1 and CDR2 (germline): MGHRA, YSYEKL. This CDR3 reads CASSQDSAGGRSPLHF. The CDR3 nucleotides are TGCGCCAGCAGCCAAGATTCGGCAGGGGGCCGGTCACCCCTCCACTTT.

This clone was found a few times. V usage is TRBV30 and J usage is TRBJ2-3; 8 bases are a match to TRBD2. The germline CDR1 and CDR2 sequences are GTSNPN and SVGIG (reference sequence). CDR3 length: 15 amino acids. Trimming at V came to 4 bases and at J to 6 bases, leaving 12 bases not matched to a gene. In nucleotides, the CDR3 is TGTGCCTGGACCCCCGGCCGGGGGGGAGCGGATACGCAGTATTTT. This encodes CAWTPGRGGADTQYF.

The V call is TRBV5-1, the J call TRBJ2-7, with 9 nucleotides matching TRBD1. V lost 3 bases to trimming and J lost 6 bases; unmatched junction nucleotides: 13. Germline V gene data show CDR1 as SGHRS and CDR2 as YFSETQ. The CDR3 totals 16 residues. The CDR3 DNA is TGCGCCAGCAGCTCGGAAGTGTGGACAGGGGCCTTCGAGCAGTACTTC. Encoded protein: CASSSEVWTGAFEQYF. Using reference TRBV5-1 and TRBJ2-7 for the parts outside the CDR3, the full variable domain is KAGVTQTPRYLIKTRGQQVTLSCSPISGHRSVSWYQQTPGQGLQFLFEYFSETQRNKGNFPGRFSGRQFSNSRSEMNVSTLELGDSALYLCASSSEVWTGAFEQYFGPGTRLTVT.

This clone occurred a few times. This rearrangement joins TRBV28 to TRBJ1-5; a weak D match, TRBD1 (5 bases). V was cut by 3 bases and J by 9 bases, with 6 bases left in between. The CDR3 has 11 residues. Per the germline V gene, CDR1 is MDHEN and CDR2 is SYDVKM. The CDR3 coding sequence is TGTGCCAGCAGTTTTGGGGGGCCCCAGCATTTT. Translating gives CASSFGGPQHF.

This clone has a handful of counts. The V gene is TRBV12-5, the J gene TRBJ1-1, with TRBD1 as a possible D gene (6 bases). The CDR3 has 14 amino acids. V was cut by 1 base and J by 4 bases, with 10 bases left in between. CDR1 is LGHNT, CDR2 FRNRAP, per germline. CDR3 amino acids: CASGLDGGLTEAFF. Here the CDR3 DNA reads TGTGCTAGTGGTTTGGACGGGGGCCTCACTGAAGCTTTCTTT.

CDR3 protein: CASSPGTGVNSPLHF. CDR3 in DNA: TGCGCCAGCAGCCCGGGGACAGGGGTCAATTCACCCCTCCACTTT. This sequence joins TRBV5-1 and TRBJ1-6, with TRBD1 matching over 10 bases. V trimming: 4 bases; J trimming: 7 bases; junction bases outside the gene matches: 5. CDR3 length equals 15 residues. CDR1 is SGHRS and CDR2 is YFSETQ in the germline V gene.

This sequence joins TRBV6-6 and TRBJ2-5, with 9 bases matching TRBD2. V dropped 6 bases and J dropped 5; count of bases not matched to a gene: 4. Germline V lookup: CDR1 MNHNY, CDR2 SVGAGI (reference sequence). This CDR3 comprises 13 residues. The CDR3 protein is CASSGLAQETQYF. CDR3 coding DNA: TGTGCCAGCAGCGGACTAGCGCAGGAGACCCAGTACTTC.

The CDR3 loop is CASSLVLAGEITDTQYF. CDR3 coding DNA: TGTGCCAGCAGTCTCGTGCTAGCGGGGGAAATCACAGATACGCAGTATTTT. The chain carries TRBV25-1 and TRBJ2-3, with 10 bases fitting TRBD2. There are 17 residues in the CDR3. Trimming took 5 bases from V and 2 from J; bases not matched to a gene: 10. Looked up from germline, CDR1 is MGHDK and CDR2 is SYGVNS.

This clone occurred many times. The J gene is TRBJ2-7, the V gene TRBV30; TRBD1 might be the D (5 bases). CDR1 and CDR2 (germline): GTSNPN, SVGIG (reference sequence). Trimming removed 4 bases from V and 4 bases from J, with 8 bases in between. This CDR3 region has 11 residues. The CDR3 spells CAWKGAYEQYF. The CDR3 nucleotides are TGTGCCTGGAAAGGGGCGTACGAGCAGTACTTC. The full variable domain, its missing parts supplied by reference TRBV30 and TRBJ2-7, is SQTIHQWPATLVQPVGSPLSLECTVEGTSNPNLYWYRQAAGRGLQLLFYSVGIGQISSEVPQNLSASRPQDRQFILSSKKLLLSDSGFYLCAWKGAYEQYFGPGTRLTVT.

This clone was counted only a few times. CDR3 DNA sequence: TGTGCCAGCAGCGTAGAGGCCAGCACCTACGAGCAGTACTTC. Translation gives CASSVEASTYEQYF. The chain uses TRBV9 and TRBJ2-7; D is uncertain. In germline, CDR1 is SGDLS, CDR2 YYNGEE. The CDR3 consists of 14 residues. The V end was cut by 0 bases, the J end by 2 bases, with 9 bases between.

This clone was observed a few times. This chain uses TRBV7-9 with TRBJ1-6, with 7 nucleotides matching TRBD1. The CDR3 extends over 16 amino acids. Germline CDR1 and CDR2: SEHNR and FQNEAQ (reference sequence). The V and J ends lost 5 bases and 8 bases, in that order; junction bases with no gene match: 12. CDR3 loop: CASSLGTAGRDSPLHF. As DNA, the CDR3 is TGTGCCAGCAGCCTAGGGACAGCGGGCAGGGATTCACCCCTCCACTTT.

DNA of the CDR3: TGTGCCACCAGCAGGGGACTAGAAACAGATACGCAGTATTTT. Amino acids: CATSRGLETDTQYF. The rearrangement uses TRBV15 and TRBJ2-3; 8 bases line up with TRBD2. The CDR3 consists of 14 residues. CDR1 is LNHNV and CDR2 is YYDKDF in the germline V gene (reference sequence). Trimming removed 3 bases from V and 3 bases from J; junction bases left unmatched: 2.

This clone was seen more than once but under ten times. Distinct nucleotide sequences in the sample also encode this CDR3. The chain employs TRBV10-1 and TRBJ1-1, with unresolved D. V was trimmed by 5 bases and J by 1 base, leaving 5 bases between them. The CDR3 runs 12 residues. Germline V gene data show CDR1 as WNHNN and CDR2 as SYGVQD (reference sequence). CDR3: CASSPGNTEAFF. The CDR3 coding sequence is TGCGCCAGCAGTCCGGGGAACACTGAAGCTTTCTTT.

This clone has more than one count but fewer than ten. The chain recombines TRBV6-5 with TRBJ1-6, with D possibly being TRBD1 (5 bases). V lost 6 bases to trimming and J lost 5 bases, with 11 bases between them. Germline assignment: CDR1 MNHEY and CDR2 SVGAGI. This CDR3 contains 14 residues. CDR3 region: CASSRGVHNSPLHF. Written as DNA, the CDR3 is TGTGCCAGCAGCCGAGGGGTCCATAATTCACCCCTCCACTTT.